Listed below are T cell receptor beta chains from one sample, sequenced in a study of shared clonotypes between healthy human individuals. Assay used: immunoSEQ multiplex PCR; TCRdb lists only in-frame clones, some missing. The sample includes over 950,000 clones, approximately 80% of them seen just once. The sample consisted of memory CD4+ T cells from PBMCs. All receptors come from a man aged 18 to 29 in good health. Some clones in this sample may be carry-over from other donors' samples. Each CDR3 is given with its conserved first and last residue. D genes are given only for firm matches. A row's size may be missing; if present it is once, few, many or a size class.

J gene	clone size	D gene	V gene	CDR3 protein	CDR3 DNA
TRBJ2-1	NA	TRBD2	TRBV7-9	CASSLAVSSGSYNEQFF	TGTGCCAGCAGCTTAGCGGTTTCTAGCGGGTCCTACAATGAGCAGTTCTTC
TRBJ2-6	NA	NA	TRBV7-8	CASSLGAGGANVLTF	TGTGCCAGCAGCTTAGGGGCAGGTGGGGCCAACGTCCTGACTTTC
TRBJ2-5	NA	NA	TRBV9	CASSEDHGTDEETQYF	TGTGCCAGCAGCGAGGACCACGGGACTGATGAAGAGACCCAGTACTTC
TRBJ2-7	NA	TRBD2	TRBV15	CATSRGGGSEREQYF	TGTGCCACCAGCAGAGGGGGAGGGAGTGAGCGCGAGCAGTACTTC
TRBJ1-1	NA	NA	TRBV18	CASSSPGGRATEAFF	TGTGCCAGCTCCTCCCCTGGCGGCAGGGCCACTGAAGCTTTCTTT
TRBJ1-1	NA	TRBD1	TRBV6-1	CASNLGGMNTEAFF	TGTGCCAGCAACTTAGGGGGCATGAACACTGAAGCTTTCTTT
TRBJ1-2	NA	NA	TRBV6-5	CASSYSWARGAGGYTF	TGTGCCAGCAGTTACTCTTGGGCTCGGGGGGCAGGCGGCTACACCTTC
TRBJ2-5	NA	NA	TRBV30	CAWSRGRLAGGTQYF	TGTGCCTGGAGTAGGGGCCGGCTGGCCGGGGGGACCCAGTACTTC
TRBJ2-7	NA	TRBD2	TRBV29-1	CSVKASGAYEQYF	TGCAGCGTGAAGGCTAGCGGGGCCTACGAGCAGTACTTC
TRBJ1-1	NA	NA	TRBV5-1	CASSLAPMQGIVAEAFF	TGCGCCAGCAGCTTGGCGCCGATGCAGGGTATAGTAGCTGAAGCTTTCTTT
TRBJ2-1	few	TRBD2	TRBV19	CASSPLLAGGDNEQFF	TGTGCCAGTAGTCCCCTTCTAGCGGGAGGGGACAATGAGCAGTTCTTC
TRBJ2-5	NA	TRBD1	TRBV5-4	CASSGTGPLGETQYF	TGTGCCAGCAGCGGGACAGGACCGTTGGGAGAGACCCAGTACTTC
TRBJ2-5	NA	NA	TRBV5-4	CASSSFYQETQYF	TGTGCCAGCAGCTCATTCTACCAAGAGACCCAGTACTTC
TRBJ1-1	once	NA	TRBV5-1	CASSLGTDALKAFF	TGCGCCAGCAGCTTGGGCACAGACGCACTGAAAGCTTTCTTT
TRBJ2-5	many	NA	TRBV7-5	CARSPRVQGLAGGGAQETQYF	TGTGCCAGAAGCCCCCGGGTTCAGGGACTAGCGGGAGGAGGGGCTCAAGAGACCCAGTACTTC
TRBJ1-1	NA	TRBD1	TRBV28	CASRAPDRGKAFF	TGTGCCAGCAGGGCGCCCGACAGGGGGAAAGCTTTCTTT
TRBJ2-7	NA	NA	TRBV27	CASSLSGYEQYF	TGTGCCAGCAGTTTATCAGGGTACGAGCAGTACTTC
TRBJ1-1	NA	TRBD1	TRBV10-3	CAISADRGSTEAFF	TGTGCCATCAGTGCCGACAGGGGGTCCACTGAAGCTTTCTTT
TRBJ2-3	NA	NA	TRBV4-2	CASSQLSGRGGTDTQYF	TGTGCCAGCAGCCAACTCTCCGGCCGGGGTGGCACAGATACGCAGTATTTT
TRBJ2-4	NA	NA	TRBV7-2	CASTRSGRGGNIQYF	TGTGCCAGCACCCGGTCTGGCAGGGGGGGAAACATTCAGTACTTC